This TCR beta chain was captured in a study of identifying expanded T cells in peripheral blood. This clone came up a few times. Only in-frame clones appear in the TCRdb table, and some are missing; sequencing was by immunoSEQ multiplex PCR. The data hold some 120,000 clones, with 84% observed a single time. The V segment lost 1 base and the J segment 3 bases; nucleotides outside the gene matches: 11. Germline lookup yields CDR1 SGHNT and CDR2 YENEEA. The CDR3 length is 18 residues. This TCR derives from a person aged 18 to 75 in good health. The chain joins TRBV11-3 to TRBJ2-2, with 7 bases fitting TRBD1. The sample consisted of blood. The CDR3 region is CASSLGWSDRADTGELFF. The CDR3 DNA reads TGTGCCAGCAGCTTAGGCTGGTCCGACAGGGCGGACACCGGGGAGCTGTTTTTT. Looking up the rest from reference TRBV11-3 and TRBJ2-2 gives the full variable domain: EAGVVQSPRYKIIEKKQPVAFWCNPISGHNTLYWYLQNLGQGPELLIRYENEEAVDDSQLPKDRFSAERLKGVDSTLKIQPAELGDSAVYLCASSLGWSDRADTGELFFGEGSRLTVL.